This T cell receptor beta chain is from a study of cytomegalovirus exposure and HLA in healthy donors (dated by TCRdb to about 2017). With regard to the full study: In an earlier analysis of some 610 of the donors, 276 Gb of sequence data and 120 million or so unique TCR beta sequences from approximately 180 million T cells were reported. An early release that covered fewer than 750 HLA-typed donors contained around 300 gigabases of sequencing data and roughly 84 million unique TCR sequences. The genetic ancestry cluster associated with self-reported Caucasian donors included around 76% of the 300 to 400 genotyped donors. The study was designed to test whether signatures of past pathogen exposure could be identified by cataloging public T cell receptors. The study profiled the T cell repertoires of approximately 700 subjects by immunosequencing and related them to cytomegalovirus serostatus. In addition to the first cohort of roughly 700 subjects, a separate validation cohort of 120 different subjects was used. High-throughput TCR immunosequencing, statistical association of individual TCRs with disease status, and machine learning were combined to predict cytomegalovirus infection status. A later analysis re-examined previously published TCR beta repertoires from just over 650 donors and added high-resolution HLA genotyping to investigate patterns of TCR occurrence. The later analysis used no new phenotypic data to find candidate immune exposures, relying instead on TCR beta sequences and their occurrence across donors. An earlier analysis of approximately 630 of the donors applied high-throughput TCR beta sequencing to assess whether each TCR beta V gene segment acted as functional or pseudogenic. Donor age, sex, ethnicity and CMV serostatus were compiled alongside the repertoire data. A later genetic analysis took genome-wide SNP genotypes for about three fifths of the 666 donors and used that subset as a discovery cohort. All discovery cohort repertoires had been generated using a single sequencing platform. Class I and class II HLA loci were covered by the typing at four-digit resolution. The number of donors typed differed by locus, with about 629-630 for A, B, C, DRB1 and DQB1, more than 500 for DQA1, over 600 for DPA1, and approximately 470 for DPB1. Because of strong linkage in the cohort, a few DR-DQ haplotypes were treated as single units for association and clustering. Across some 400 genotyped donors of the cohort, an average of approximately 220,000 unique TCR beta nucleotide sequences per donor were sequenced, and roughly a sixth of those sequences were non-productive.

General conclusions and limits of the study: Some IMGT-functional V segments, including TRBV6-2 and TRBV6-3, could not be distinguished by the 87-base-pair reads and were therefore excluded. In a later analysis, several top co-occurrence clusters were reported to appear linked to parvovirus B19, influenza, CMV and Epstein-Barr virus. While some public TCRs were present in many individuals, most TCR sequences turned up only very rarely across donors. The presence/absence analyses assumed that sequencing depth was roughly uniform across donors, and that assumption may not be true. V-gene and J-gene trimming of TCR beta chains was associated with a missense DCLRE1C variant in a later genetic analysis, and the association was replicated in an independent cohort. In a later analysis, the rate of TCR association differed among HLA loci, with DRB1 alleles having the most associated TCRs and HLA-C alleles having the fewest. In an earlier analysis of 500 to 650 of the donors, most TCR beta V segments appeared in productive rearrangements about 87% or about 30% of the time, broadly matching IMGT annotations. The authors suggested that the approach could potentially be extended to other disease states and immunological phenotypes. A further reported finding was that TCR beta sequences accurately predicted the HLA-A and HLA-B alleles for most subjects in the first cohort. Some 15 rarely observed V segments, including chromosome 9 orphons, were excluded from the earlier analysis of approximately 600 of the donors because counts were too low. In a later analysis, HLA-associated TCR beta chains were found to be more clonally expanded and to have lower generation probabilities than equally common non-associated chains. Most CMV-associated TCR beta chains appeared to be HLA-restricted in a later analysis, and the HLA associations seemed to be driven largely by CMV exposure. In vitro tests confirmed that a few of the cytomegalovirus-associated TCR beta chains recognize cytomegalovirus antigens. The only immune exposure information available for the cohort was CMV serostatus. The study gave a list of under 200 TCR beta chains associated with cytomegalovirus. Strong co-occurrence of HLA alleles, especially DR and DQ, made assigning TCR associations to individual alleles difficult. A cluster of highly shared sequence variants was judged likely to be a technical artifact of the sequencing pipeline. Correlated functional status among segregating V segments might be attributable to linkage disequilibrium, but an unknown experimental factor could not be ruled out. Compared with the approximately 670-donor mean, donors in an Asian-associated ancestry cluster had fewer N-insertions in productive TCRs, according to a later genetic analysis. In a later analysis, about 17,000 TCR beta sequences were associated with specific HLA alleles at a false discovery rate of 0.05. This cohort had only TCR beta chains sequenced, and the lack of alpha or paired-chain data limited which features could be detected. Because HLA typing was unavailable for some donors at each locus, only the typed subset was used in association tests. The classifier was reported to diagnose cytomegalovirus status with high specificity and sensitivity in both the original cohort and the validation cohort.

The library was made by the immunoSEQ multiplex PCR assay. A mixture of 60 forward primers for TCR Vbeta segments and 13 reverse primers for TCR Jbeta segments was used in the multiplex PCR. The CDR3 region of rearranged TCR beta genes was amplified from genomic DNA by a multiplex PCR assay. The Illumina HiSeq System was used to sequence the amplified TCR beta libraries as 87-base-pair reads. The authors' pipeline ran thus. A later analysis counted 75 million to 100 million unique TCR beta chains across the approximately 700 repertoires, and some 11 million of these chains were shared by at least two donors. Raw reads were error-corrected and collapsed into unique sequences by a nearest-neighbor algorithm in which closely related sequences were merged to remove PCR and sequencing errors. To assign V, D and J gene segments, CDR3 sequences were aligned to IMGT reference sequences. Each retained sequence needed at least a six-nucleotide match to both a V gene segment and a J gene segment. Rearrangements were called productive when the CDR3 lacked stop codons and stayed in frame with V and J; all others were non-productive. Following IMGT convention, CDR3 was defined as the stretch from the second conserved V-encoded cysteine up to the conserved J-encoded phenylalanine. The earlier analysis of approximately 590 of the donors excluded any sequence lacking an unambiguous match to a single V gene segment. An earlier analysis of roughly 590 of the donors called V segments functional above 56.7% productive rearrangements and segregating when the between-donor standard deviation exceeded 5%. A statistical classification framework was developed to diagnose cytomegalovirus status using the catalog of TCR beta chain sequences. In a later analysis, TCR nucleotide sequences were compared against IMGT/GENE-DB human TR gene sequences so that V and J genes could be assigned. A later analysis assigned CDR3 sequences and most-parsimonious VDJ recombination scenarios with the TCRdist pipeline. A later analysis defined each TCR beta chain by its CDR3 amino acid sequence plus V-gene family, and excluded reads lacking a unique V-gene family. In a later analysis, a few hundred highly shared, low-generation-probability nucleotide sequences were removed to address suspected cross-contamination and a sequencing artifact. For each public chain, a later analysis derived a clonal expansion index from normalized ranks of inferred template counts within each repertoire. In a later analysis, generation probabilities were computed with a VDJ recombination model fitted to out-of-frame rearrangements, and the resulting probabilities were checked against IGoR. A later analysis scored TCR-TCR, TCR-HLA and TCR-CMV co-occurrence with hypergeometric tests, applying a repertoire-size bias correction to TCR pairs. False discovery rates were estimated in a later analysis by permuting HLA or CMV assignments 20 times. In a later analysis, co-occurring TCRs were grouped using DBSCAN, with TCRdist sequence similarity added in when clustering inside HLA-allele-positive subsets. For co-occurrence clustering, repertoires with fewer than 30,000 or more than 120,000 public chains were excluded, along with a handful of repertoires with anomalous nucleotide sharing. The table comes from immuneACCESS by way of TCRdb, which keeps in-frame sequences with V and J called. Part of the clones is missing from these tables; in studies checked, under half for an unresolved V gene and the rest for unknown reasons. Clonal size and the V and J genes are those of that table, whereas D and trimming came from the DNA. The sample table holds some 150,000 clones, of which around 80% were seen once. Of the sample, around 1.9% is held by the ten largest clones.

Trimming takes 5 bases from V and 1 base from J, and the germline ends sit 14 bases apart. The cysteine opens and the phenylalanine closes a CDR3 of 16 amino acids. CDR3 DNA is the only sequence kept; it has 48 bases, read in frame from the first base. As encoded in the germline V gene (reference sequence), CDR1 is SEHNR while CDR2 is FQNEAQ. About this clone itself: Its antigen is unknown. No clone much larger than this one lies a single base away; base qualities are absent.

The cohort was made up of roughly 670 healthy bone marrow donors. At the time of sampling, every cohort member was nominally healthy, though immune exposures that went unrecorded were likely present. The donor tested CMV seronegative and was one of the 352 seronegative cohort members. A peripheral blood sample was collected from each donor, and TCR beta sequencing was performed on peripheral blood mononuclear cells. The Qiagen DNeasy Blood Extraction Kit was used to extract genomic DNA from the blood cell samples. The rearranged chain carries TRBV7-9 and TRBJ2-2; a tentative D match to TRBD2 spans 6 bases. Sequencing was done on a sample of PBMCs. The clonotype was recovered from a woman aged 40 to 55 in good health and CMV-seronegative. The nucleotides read TGTGCCAGCAGCCGACTGGGGGGTAAGAACACCGGGGAGCTGTTTTTT. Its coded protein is CASSRLGGKNTGELFF.